One and the same sample provided the 11 T cell receptor beta chains below, sequenced in a study of shared clonotypes between healthy human individuals. TCRdb's table, derived via immunoSEQ multiplex PCR, lists solely in-frame clones and lacks some. This sample has 950,000 to 1,100,000 clones, with 65% to 80% found just once. Sequences were obtained from memory CD4+ T cells sorted from blood. The subset was: CD45RA-negative fraction. These receptors all come from a man aged 18 to 35 in good health.

The V call is TRBV10-2, the J call TRBJ1-2; tentative D call: TRBD1 (6 bases). The CDR3 spans 16 residues. Germline-derived CDR1 and CDR2 are WSHSY and SAAADI. Trimming removed 2 bases at V and 6 bases at J, with 19 bases between. CDR3 nucleotide sequence: TGCGCCAGCAGTGAGATGACCGAATGGGGGCGGAATGGCTACACCTTC. It encodes CASSEMTEWGRNGYTF.

The chain is built from TRBV18 and TRBJ2-2; TRBD2 might be the D (6 bases). V shed 2 bases and J shed 0 bases, with 10 bases lying between them. CDR3 length: 16 residues. Looked up from germline, CDR1 is KGHSH and CDR2 is LQKENI. The CDR3 region has the DNA TGTGCCAGCTCACCAATGGGGGGAACGAACACCGGGGAGCTGTTTTTT. Its translation: CASSPMGGTNTGELFF.

CDR3 DNA: TGTGCCAGCAGCACCCCCCCCTACTCCTATAATTCACCCCTCCACTTT. Protein product: CASSTPPYSYNSPLHF. This chain joins TRBV5-6 and TRBJ1-6, with D unclear. Germline-derived CDR1 and CDR2 are SGHDT and YYEEEE. Trimming took off 4 bases at V and 0 bases at J, with 11 bases between the two ends. CDR3 length: 16 amino acids.

As concerns this clone: This may come from a read error, since a much larger clone is one base off. Other DNA sequences in this sample translate to the same CDR3. V usage is TRBV5-1 and J usage is TRBJ1-5; D uncertain. CDR3 size: 14 residues. Trimming removed 0 bases at V and 1 base at J, with 5 bases between. Germline V gene data show CDR1 as SGHRS and CDR2 as YFSETQ. The CDR3 spells CASSLDSSNQPQHF. CDR3 nucleotides: TGCGCCAGCAGCTTGGACAGCAGCAATCAGCCCCAGCATTTT.

This clone is a singleton in its sample. The chain recombines TRBV4-3 with TRBJ1-1; 11 nucleotides align to TRBD1. Germline values: CDR1 LGHNA, CDR2 YSLEER. The trim removed 4 bases at V and 7 bases at J, leaving 8 bases unmatched. CDR3 length equals 15 residues. Here the CDR3 reads CASSRTPGTGGEAFF. The CDR3 DNA sequence: TGCGCCAGCAGCCGCACTCCCGGGACAGGGGGTGAAGCTTTCTTT.

The chain's CDR3 is CASSTSSYGANVLTF. The CDR3 nucleotides are TGTGCCAGCAGCACCTCTAGCTATGGGGCCAACGTCCTGACTTTC. The V call is TRBV7-2, the J call TRBJ2-6; D might be TRBD2 (5 bases). CDR1 is SGHTA, CDR2 FQGNSA, per germline. CDR3 length: 15 amino acids. V was clipped by 5 bases and J by 3 bases, with 11 bases between them.

J is TRBJ2-2 and V is TRBV28; D may be TRBD2 (5 bases). The CDR3 is 15 amino acids. V was shortened by 7 bases and J by 0 bases, with 12 bases between the two germline ends. Per the germline V gene, CDR1 is MDHEN and CDR2 is SYDVKM. The CDR3 loop reads CASIGGSANTGELFF. The CDR3 DNA reads TGTGCCAGCATCGGAGGAAGCGCGAACACCGGGGAGCTGTTTTTT.

This clone was picked up one time. This chain uses TRBV7-9 with TRBJ2-5; the D is unclear. The CDR3 contains 13 residues. V was trimmed by 3 bases and J by 0 bases, leaving 5 bases between them. The germline gives CDR1 SEHNR, CDR2 FQNEAQ (reference sequence). Written as DNA, the CDR3 is TGTGCCAGCAGCTTGACCAACCAAGAGACCCAGTACTTC. This encodes CASSLTNQETQYF.

The gene calls are TRBV11-2 and TRBJ1-2, with TRBD1 as a possible D gene (6 bases). CDR3 length: 13 amino acids. The germline CDR1 and CDR2 sequences are SGHAT and FQNNGV. Deletions cut 5 bases from V and 4 bases from J, with 11 bases between. The CDR3 DNA follows: TGTGCCAGCAGCCAAGGGGGGACCTATGGCTACACCTTC. Its protein product is CASSQGGTYGYTF. Drawing the rest from reference TRBV11-2 and TRBJ1-2, the complete variable domain is EAGVAQSPRYKIIEKRQSVAFWCNPISGHATLYWYQQILGQGPKLLIQFQNNGVVDDSQLPKDRFSAERLKGVDSTLKIQPAKLEDSAVYLCASSQGGTYGYTFGSGTRLTVV.

For the CDR3, the DNA is TGTGCCAGCAGCTTCGCGAACACTGAAGCTTTCTTT. Translating it yields CASSFANTEAFF. The chain combines TRBV7-9 with TRBJ1-1; no reliable D call. The CDR3 runs 12 residues. V was pared by 3 bases and J by 1 base, with 3 bases between. Germline V gene sequence: CDR1 SEHNR, CDR2 FQNEAQ (reference sequence).

This clone appeared a few times. Other DNA sequences from this sample encode an identical CDR3 as well. The rearrangement joins TRBV7-9 to TRBJ2-7; 7 positions match TRBD2. The ends lost 1 base at V and 7 bases at J; junction bases unmatched: 1. The CDR3 consists of 12 residues. Germline CDR1 is SEHNR and CDR2 is FQNEAQ (reference sequence). The CDR3 loop is CASSLEAGEQYF. The CDR3 DNA is TGTGCCAGCAGCTTAGAAGCGGGGGAGCAGTACTTC.